One and the same sample provided the 9 T cell receptor beta chains below, sequenced in a study of T cell responses to AZD1222 COVID-19 vaccine. The table came from immunoSEQ multiplex PCR; TCRdb's copy has only in-frame clones and leaves some out. The table has around 180,000 clones, 88% seen once; the top ten hold 25% to 30%. The specimen was peripheral blood, collected 28 days after the second AZD1222 dose. These receptors came from an adult who received the AZD1222 COVID-19 vaccine.

V gene TRBV2 combines with J gene TRBJ1-5; D is perhaps TRBD1 (6 bases). The V end lost 3 bases, the J end lost 0 bases, and 9 bases lay between the germline ends. Germline-derived CDR1 and CDR2 are SNHLY and FYNNEI. The CDR3 length is 15 residues. The CDR3 sequence: CASSDRGGSNQPQHF. CDR3 coding DNA: TGTGCCAGCAGTGACAGGGGTGGTAGCAATCAGCCCCAGCATTTT.

The CDR3 loop is CASSYFRKGAYNEQFF. The CDR3 DNA is TGTGCCAGCAGTTACTTTAGGAAGGGGGCTTACAATGAGCAGTTCTTC. This rearrangement joins TRBV6-2 or TRBV6-3 to TRBJ2-1; 7 nucleotides match TRBD1. J was trimmed by 4 bases and V by 1 base; bases with no gene match: 7. Germline lookup yields CDR1 MNHEY and CDR2 SVGEGT. This CDR3 is built from 16 residues.

This rearrangement joins TRBV3-1 (or the pseudogene TRBV3-2) to TRBJ1-5; D not resolved. Looked up from germline, CDR1 is LGHDT and CDR2 is YNNKEL (reference sequence). The V end lost 5 bases, the J end lost 3 bases, and 11 bases lay between the germline ends. There are 14 residues in the CDR3. In DNA, the CDR3 is TGTGCCAGCAGCTCAAGACCCACCAATCAGCCCCAGCATTTT. It is translated as CASSSRPTNQPQHF.

This chain connects TRBV10-3 to TRBJ1-2, with D perhaps matching TRBD1 (6 bases). Germline V gene data show CDR1 as ENHRY and CDR2 as SYGVKD. V was cut by 2 bases and J by 8 bases, with 18 bases left in between. The CDR3 has 15 residues. CDR3 nucleotide sequence: TGTGCCATCAGTGAGGCGGGACACCAGTCAGGGGGCTACACCTTC. Its protein product is CAISEAGHQSGGYTF.

V usage is TRBV6-4 and J usage is TRBJ1-2; D is undetermined. The CDR3 totals 12 residues. The germline V gene has CDR1 MRHNA and CDR2 SNTAGT. Between the trimmed V and J ends, which lost 8 bases and 4 bases, there was a span of 11 bases. For the CDR3, the DNA is TGTGCCAGCCCCGACATCCCCTATGGCTACACCTTC. Residues: CASPDIPYGYTF.

V and J are TRBV7-2 and TRBJ2-3; no clear D. With 4 bases removed from V and 7 bases from J, the gap between germline ends came to 9 bases. The length of the CDR3 is 12 residues. CDR1 SGHTA and CDR2 FQGNSA come from the germline V gene. The CDR3 sequence: CASSSPDYTQYF. CDR3 in DNA: TGTGCCAGCAGCTCCCCCGATTATACGCAGTATTTT.

The gene calls are TRBV4-3 and TRBJ2-7; 10 bases line up with TRBD2. CDR3 length equals 17 residues. CDR1 and CDR2 from the germline V gene are LGHNA and YSLEER. V shed 3 bases and J 0 bases; nucleotides not matched to a gene: 8. The CDR3 spells CASSQTGLANNSYEQYF. In nucleotides, the CDR3 is TGCGCCAGCAGCCAGACGGGACTAGCGAATAACTCCTACGAGCAGTACTTC.

As regards this clone: The sample contains more than one DNA sequence encoding this CDR3. V is TRBV6-1 and J is TRBJ1-5; D is perhaps TRBD1 (6 bases). The V gene lost 3 bases and the J gene lost 1 base, with 10 bases spanning the gap. CDR1 MNHNS and CDR2 SASEGT come from the germline V gene. The CDR3 extends over 15 amino acids. CDR3: CASSENRGSNQPQHF. The CDR3 coding sequence is TGTGCCAGCAGTGAGAATAGGGGGAGCAATCAGCCCCAGCATTTT.

The table lists this clone with a count of one. The chain couples TRBV6-1 to TRBJ2-7, with a weak D call TRBD2 (5 bases). Germline V gives CDR1 MNHNS, CDR2 SASEGT. The ends were cut back, 3 bases at V and 0 bases at J, with 6 bases in the middle. The CDR3 covers 13 residues. CDR3 region: CASSESGSYEQYF. DNA for the CDR3: TGTGCCAGCAGTGAGAGCGGCTCCTACGAGCAGTACTTC.